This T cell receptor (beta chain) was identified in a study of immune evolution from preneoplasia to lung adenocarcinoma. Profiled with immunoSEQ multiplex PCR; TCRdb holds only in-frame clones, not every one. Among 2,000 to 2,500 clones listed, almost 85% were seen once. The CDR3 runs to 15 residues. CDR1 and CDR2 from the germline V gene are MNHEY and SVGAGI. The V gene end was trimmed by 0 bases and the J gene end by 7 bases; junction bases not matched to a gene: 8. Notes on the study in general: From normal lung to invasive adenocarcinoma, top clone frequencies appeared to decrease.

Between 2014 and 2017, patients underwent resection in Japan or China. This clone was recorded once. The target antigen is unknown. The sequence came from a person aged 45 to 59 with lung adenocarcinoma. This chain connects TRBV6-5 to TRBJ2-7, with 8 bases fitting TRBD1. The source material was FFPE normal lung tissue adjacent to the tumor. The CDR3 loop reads CASSYSWQGAREQYF. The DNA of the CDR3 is TGTGCCAGCAGTTACTCGTGGCAGGGGGCGCGGGAGCAGTACTTC.